This TCR beta chain was recovered during a study of STAT5B mutations in CD4+ large granular lymphocyte leukemia. The CDR3 length is 14 residues. CDR1 is KGHSH, CDR2 LQKENI, per germline. Trimming pared 3 bases from V and 5 bases from J, leaving 14 bases between. This clone was picked up a small number of times. The repertoire was sequenced with immunoSEQ multiplex PCR; TCRdb's copy has only in-frame clones and lacks some. Altogether about 48,000 clones are present, less than 85% being singletons, with the ten largest covering 1.5%. The clonotype was recovered from a human donor in good health. The material sequenced was CD4+ T cells from blood buffy coats. The V call is TRBV18, the J call TRBJ2-7; possible D gene TRBD1, 6 bases. The CDR3 is CASSPGTGTNEQYV. CDR3 coding DNA: TGTGCCAGCTCACCTGGGACCGGGACAAACGAGCAGTACGTC.